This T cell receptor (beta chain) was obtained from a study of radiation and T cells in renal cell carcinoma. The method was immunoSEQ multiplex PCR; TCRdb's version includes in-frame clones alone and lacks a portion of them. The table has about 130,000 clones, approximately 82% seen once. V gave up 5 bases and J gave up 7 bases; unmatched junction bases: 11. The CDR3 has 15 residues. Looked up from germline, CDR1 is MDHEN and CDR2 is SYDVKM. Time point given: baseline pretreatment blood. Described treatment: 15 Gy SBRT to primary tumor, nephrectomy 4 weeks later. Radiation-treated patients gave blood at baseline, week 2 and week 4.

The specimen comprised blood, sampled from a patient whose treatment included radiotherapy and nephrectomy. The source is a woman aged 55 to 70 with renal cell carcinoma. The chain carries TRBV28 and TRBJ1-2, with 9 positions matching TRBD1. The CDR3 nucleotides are TGTGCCAGCAGTCACCGGGACAGGGACGTTCGTGGCTACACCTTC. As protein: CASSHRDRDVRGYTF.